This T cell receptor (beta chain) was recovered during a study of blood T cell repertoires in COVID-19 (TCRdb year 2020). The study in broad terms: Samples from collaborators originated in the United States, Italy and Spain and spanned both the acute and convalescent phases of COVID-19. The prospective study material was composed of cDNA or gDNA derived from T cells, B-cell-depleted T cells, or PBMCs. Deeply sampled blood TCRbeta repertoires from subjects exposed to, actively infected with, or recovered from COVID-19 were included in the dataset. A freely available public database, intended as a resource for researchers studying the immune response to SARS-CoV-2, is where the repertoires were released. The samples were drawn from two sources: the first 160 participants of the ongoing ImmuneRACE study, and 1,254 subjects contributed by 6 global collaborators. The sample metadata nearly always contained a de-identified subject ID, COVID-19 status, age in years and sex. HLA class I and class II types, where available, came from metadata supplied by the sample provider rather than from assay-based typing. Findings and caveats that apply to the study as a whole: How much clinical and demographic metadata was included differed by source and by participant, and the metadata was provided uncurated.

Worth noting for this clone: Its antigen has not been determined. Base qualities are not recorded, but no much larger clone differs from it by a single base.

CDR1 SGHDT and CDR2 YYEEEE were looked up in the germline V gene. From the cysteine up to the phenylalanine, the CDR3 has a length of 15 residues. The sequence is cut down to CDR3 DNA, 45 bases in frame from base 1. V ends up 0 bases short and J 7 bases short, with an unmatched junction base count of 7. The immunoSEQ Assay, a bias-controlled multiplex PCR, was used to amplify TCRbeta CDR3 regions from genomic DNA. On the study's bioinformatics: The number of nucleated cells in each sample was estimated by amplification of reference gene primers within the assay. Sequence reads were collapsed and filtered to measure the absolute abundance of every unique TCRbeta CDR3 rearrangement. For each sample, productive Simpson clonality was calculated by taking the square root of Simpson's diversity index across productive rearrangements. TCRdb provides this immuneACCESS table in a form limited to in-frame rearrangements. Some clones are lacking; in checked studies, under half of them reflect an unresolved V gene, and why the rest are absent is not known. The V and J calls and clone size are taken from that table; D and trimming were inferred from the DNA. This sample gives under 30,000 clones in total; 94% of them show up just once. 4% of the sample is in the top ten clones.

Each collaborating institution followed its own protocols to collect whole blood in K2EDTA tubes. Collaborator samples were shipped for TCRbeta analysis as frozen whole blood, isolated PBMCs, or DNA extracted from either sample type. The chain is encoded by TRBV5-6 joined to TRBJ2-1; 7 middle bases align to TRBD2. The receptor's source is a woman aged 45 to 65 with active COVID-19. Sequenced: peripheral blood. The CDR3: CASSLGMGGSNEQFF. In nucleotide form, the sequence is TGTGCCAGCAGCTTGGGCATGGGCGGGAGTAATGAGCAGTTCTTC.